This TCR beta chain was recovered during a study of human T cells and chemical hapten exposure. Across the study: Patients received weekly diphenylcyclopropenone doses to the scalp throughout the approximately 23-week study. Regarding the study as a whole: Among TCRs, those above 1 in 1000 frequency were unaffected by DPC sensitization.

During construction of the library, unique molecular identifiers were attached to individual cDNA molecules for quantitative, reproducible TCR counting. MiXCR, applied by TCRdb to the RACE reads, yields one record per CDR3 protein. The sample holds 110,000 to 150,000 distinct CDR3 sequences, approximately 12% seen once. The CDR3 extends over 12 amino acids. CDR1 is SQVTM and CDR2 is ANQGSEA in the germline V gene. V gave up 7 bases and J gave up 5 bases; unmatched junction bases: 5. As for this clonotype: Antigen unknown.

The time point is: patch test 2, 6 weeks after DPC sensitization. This sample's treatment: therapeutic diphenylcyclopropenone sensitization with weekly scalp DPC. Donors were 18 to 70-year-old alopecia patients suitable for DPC. Sequenced material: whole blood, taken in connection with sensitization to the hapten diphenylcyclopropenone (DPC). The chain joins TRBV29-1 to TRBJ1-1; TRBD1 matches 9 bases. The TCR comes from a woman between 50 and 59 years old with alopecia areata. Some clones in this sample may be carry-over from other donors' samples. This CDR3 reads CSGGQGRTEAFF. As DNA, the CDR3 is TGCAGCGGTGGACAGGGGAGGACTGAAGCTTTCTTT.